Listed here are 29 T cell receptor beta chains from one sample, sequenced in a study of blood T cell repertoires in COVID-19. Sequenced by immunoSEQ multiplex PCR; TCRdb stores in-frame clones only, minus some. The sample holds 150,000 to 200,000 clones, roughly nine tenths seen once. The sample comprised peripheral blood. These receptors came from a woman aged 80 or older in a cohort sampled during active or convalescent COVID-19.

This clone has just one count. The V gene is TRBV3-1 (or the pseudogene TRBV3-2), the J gene TRBJ1-2; D is unclear. The CDR3 covers 11 residues. Trimming stripped 4 bases from V and 8 bases from J, with 8 bases between. Germline-derived CDR1 and CDR2 are LGHDT and YNNKEL (reference sequence). Here the CDR3 reads CASSPSSGYTF. In DNA, the CDR3 is TGTGCCAGCAGCCCGAGTAGCGGCTACACCTTC.

CDR3 in DNA: TGTGCCAGCAGCTTGGGTAGCGGGGGAGAGACCCAGTACTTC. This translates into CASSLGSGGETQYF. This chain uses TRBV5-4 with TRBJ2-5; 9 bases are shared with TRBD2. V was pared by 0 bases and J by 4 bases, with 1 base of the junction left unmatched. CDR1 is SGHNT and CDR2 is YYREEE in the germline V gene (reference sequence). This CDR3 is 14 amino acids long.

The rearrangement uses TRBV2 and TRBJ1-1; D unclear. Per the germline V gene, CDR1 is SNHLY and CDR2 is FYNNEI. The CDR3 sequence is 16 residues long. V was trimmed by 0 bases and J by 3 bases, leaving 14 bases between them. CDR3 nucleotides: TGTGCCAGCAGTGAAGCGCTTCCGGCCCGGGACACTGAAGCTTTCTTT. Translated, it gives CASSEALPARDTEAFF. The full variable domain, rest sourced from reference TRBV2 and TRBJ1-1, is EPEVTQTPSHQVTQMGQEVILRCVPISNHLYFYWYRQILGQKVEFLVSFYNNEISEKSEIFDDQFSVERPDGSNFTLKIRSTKLEDSAMYFCASSEALPARDTEAFFGQGTRLTVV.

In its sample, this clone was seen a few times. This chain connects TRBV7-8 to TRBJ1-5; D unresolved. With 5 bases removed from V and 5 bases from J, the gap between germline ends came to 19 bases. CDR3 length equals 16 residues. Germline CDR1 is SGHVS and CDR2 is FQNEAQ. The CDR3 DNA is TGTGCCAGCAGCCCCCCCACCGGGAACACCCATCAGCCCCAGCATTTT. Translated, it gives CASSPPTGNTHQPQHF.

The J gene is TRBJ1-4, the V gene TRBV10-3; D is perhaps TRBD1 (5 bases). Trimming removed 6 bases at V and 8 bases at J, with 19 bases between. Germline lookup yields CDR1 ENHRY and CDR2 SYGVKD. This CDR3 comprises 15 residues. Here the CDR3 reads CAISQERGIMEKLFF. In DNA, the CDR3 is TGTGCCATCAGCCAAGAGCGGGGCATTATGGAAAAACTGTTTTTT.

The chain employs TRBV7-6 and TRBJ2-2; 7 bases map to TRBD2. This CDR3 region has 19 residues. Germline CDR1 reads SGHVS; CDR2 reads FNYEAQ. The trim removed 3 bases at V and 6 bases at J, leaving 19 bases unmatched. Here the CDR3 reads CASSFSAGVTLRVSGELFF. The CDR3 coding sequence is TGTGCCAGCAGCTTTTCGGCGGGAGTTACCCTTCGTGTATCCGGGGAGCTGTTTTTT. The full variable domain, its missing parts supplied by reference TRBV7-6 and TRBJ2-2, is GAGVSQSPRYKVTKRGQDVALRCDPISGHVSLYWYRQALGQGPEFLTYFNYEAQQDKSGLPNDRFSAERPEGSISTLTIQRTEQRDSAMYRCASSFSAGVTLRVSGELFFGEGSRLTVL.

This chain connects TRBV11-2 to TRBJ1-5; D is uncertain. The V and J ends lost 5 bases and 5 bases respectively, with 10 bases between them. This CDR3 has 13 residues. The germline V gene has CDR1 SGHAT and CDR2 FQNNGV. CDR3 nucleotides: TGTGCCAGCAGCACCCGTCGGGATCAGCCCCAGCATTTT. Its translation is CASSTRRDQPQHF.

The rearrangement links TRBV6-1 to TRBJ2-5; TRBD2 aligns across 11 bases. With 0 bases clipped from V and 5 bases from J, the junction kept 5 bases outside the gene matches. Germline loops: CDR1 MNHNS, CDR2 SASEGT. This CDR3 comprises 16 residues. The CDR3 DNA reads TGTGCCAGCAGTGAAGCGGTAGCGGGGGGGCATGAGACCCAGTACTTC. It specifies CASSEAVAGGHETQYF.

The gene calls are TRBV7-9 and TRBJ1-2; D might be TRBD1 (5 bases). The CDR3 totals 15 residues. V shed 1 base and J shed 7 bases, with 16 bases lying between them. Per germline, CDR1 SEHNR and CDR2 FQNEAQ (reference sequence). CDR3 nucleotides: TGTGCCAGCAGCTTAGAGGGGCGCGCCGGGGGTGGCTACACCTTC. Protein product: CASSLEGRAGGGYTF.

The chain has TRBV6-1 and TRBJ1-2; 9 bases fit TRBD1. The germline gives CDR1 MNHNS, CDR2 SASEGT. With 4 bases clipped from V and 3 bases from J, the junction kept 6 bases outside the gene matches. CDR3 length equals 15 residues. For the CDR3, the DNA is TGTGCCAGCAGTGCCCCCGGGACAGGGCACTATGGCTACACCTTC. Amino acids: CASSAPGTGHYGYTF.

Here the CDR3 DNA reads TGTGCCAGCAGCTTACAGTCGACTGAAGCTTTCTTT. As protein: CASSLQSTEAFF. The V and J genes are TRBV7-9 and TRBJ1-1; D is ambiguous. V lost 2 bases and J 5 bases, leaving 6 bases between the germline ends. CDR3 length equals 12 residues. Germline V gene sequence: CDR1 SEHNR, CDR2 FQNEAQ (reference sequence).

This chain joins TRBV6-6 and TRBJ1-1; possible D gene TRBD1, 6 bases. Between the trimmed V and J ends, which lost 6 bases and 2 bases, there was a span of 16 bases. Germline V lookup: CDR1 MNHNY, CDR2 SVGAGI (reference sequence). The CDR3 spans 15 residues. CDR3 coding DNA: TGTGCCAGCAGGCCTTCCGACAGGATCAACACTGAAGCTTTCTTT. Protein product: CASRPSDRINTEAFF.

The genes are TRBV5-1 and TRBJ2-5, with TRBD2 matching over 10 bases. The V gene's germline CDR1 is SGHRS and CDR2 YFSETQ. The CDR3 covers 15 residues. The V segment lost 6 bases and the J segment 5 bases; nucleotides outside the gene matches: 10. This CDR3 reads CASTSGTSVSETQYF. CDR3 nucleotide sequence: TGCGCCAGCACCTCCGGGACTAGCGTATCGGAGACCCAGTACTTC. Full variable domain (remainder filled in from reference TRBV5-1 and TRBJ2-5): KAGVTQTPRYLIKTRGQQVTLSCSPISGHRSVSWYQQTPGQGLQFLFEYFSETQRNKGNFPGRFSGRQFSNSRSEMNVSTLELGDSALYLCASTSGTSVSETQYFGPGTRLLVL.

The chain's CDR3 is CASSYGPTRQGETQYF. The CDR3 nucleotides are TGTGCCAGCAGTTACGGGCCGACAAGGCAAGGAGAGACCCAGTACTTC. This chain links TRBV6-2 or TRBV6-3 with TRBJ2-5; D unresolved. Trimming took off 2 bases at V and 4 bases at J, with 17 bases between the two ends. There are 16 residues in the CDR3. Germline assignment: CDR1 MNHEY and CDR2 SVGEGT.

This chain links TRBV29-1 with TRBJ2-3, with a possible D match to TRBD2 (5 bases). Germline V CDR1 and CDR2: SQVTM, ANQGSEA. The CDR3 sequence is 15 residues long. V lost 3 bases and J 0 bases, leaving 13 bases between the germline ends. The CDR3 DNA is TGCAGCGTTGATACCCGGCGGGCTAGCACAGATACGCAGTATTTT. It is translated as CSVDTRRASTDTQYF.

CDR3 loop: CASSPNTQETQYF. In nucleotides, the CDR3 is TGTGCCAGCAGCCCGAACACCCAAGAGACCCAGTACTTC. V and J are TRBV7-8 and TRBJ2-5, with no clear D. Germline-derived CDR1 and CDR2 are SGHVS and FQNEAQ. V shed 5 bases and J shed 1 base, with 8 bases lying between them. This CDR3 spans 13 amino acids.

V usage is TRBV7-2 and J usage is TRBJ2-5, with TRBD2 as a possible D gene (5 bases). V lost 5 bases to trimming and J lost 5 bases, with 15 bases between them. Germline values: CDR1 SGHTA, CDR2 FQGNSA. This CDR3 comprises 14 residues. Here the CDR3 DNA reads TGTGCCAGCAGCCCCGAGCGGACGACGGAGACCCAGTACTTC. This translates into CASSPERTTETQYF.

This rearrangement joins TRBV5-4 to TRBJ2-2; 12 nucleotides align to TRBD2. CDR1 is SGHNT, CDR2 YYREEE, per germline (reference sequence). This CDR3 spans 15 amino acids. Trimming took 0 bases from V and 8 from J; bases not matched to a gene: 2. CDR3 in amino acids: CASSLGTSGVGELFF. The CDR3 region has the DNA TGTGCCAGCAGCTTGGGGACTAGCGGGGTAGGGGAGCTGTTTTTT.

The J gene is TRBJ2-7, the V gene TRBV6-5, with D tentatively TRBD2 (5 bases). V dropped 6 bases and J dropped 0 bases, with 12 bases sitting between them. The CDR3 has 14 residues. Germline loops: CDR1 MNHEY, CDR2 SVGAGI. CDR3 sequence reads: CASSRSGNSYEQYV. Written as DNA, the CDR3 is TGTGCCAGCAGCCGGAGCGGTAACTCCTACGAGCAGTACGTC.

In this sample, this clone turned up a few times. V usage is TRBV18 and J usage is TRBJ1-2; TRBD1 is a possible D gene (6 bases). The CDR3 has 13 amino acids. V dropped 3 bases and J dropped 8 bases, with 13 bases sitting between them. Germline V CDR1 and CDR2: KGHSH, LQKENI. The CDR3 DNA follows: TGTGCCAGCTCACCCGACAGGTCTAGCGGCTACACCTTC. This encodes CASSPDRSSGYTF.

The V gene is TRBV12-3 or TRBV12-4, the J gene TRBJ1-1; no clear D gene. The CDR3 length is 13 residues. V was clipped by 7 bases and J by 1 base, with 10 bases between them. The CDR3 loop is CASTFTRNTEAFF. The DNA for the CDR3 is TGTGCCAGCACCTTTACTAGGAACACTGAAGCTTTCTTT.

In its sample, this clone was seen once. This chain connects TRBV5-1 to TRBJ2-2; D might be TRBD1 (6 bases). Germline-derived CDR1 and CDR2 are SGHRS and YFSETQ. The CDR3 is made up of 14 amino acids. Between the trimmed V and J ends, which lost 2 bases and 5 bases, there was a span of 10 bases. The CDR3 DNA reads TGCGCCAGCAGCTTCCAGGGGCAAACCGGGGAGCTGTTTTTT. It specifies CASSFQGQTGELFF.

This sequence joins TRBV28 and TRBJ1-2; D is possibly TRBD1 (5 bases). V was cut by 5 bases and J by 4 bases, with 11 bases left in between. The CDR3 covers 13 residues. Germline CDR1 and CDR2: MDHEN and SYDVKM. CDR3 sequence: CASSVGGFYGYTF. The DNA of the CDR3 is TGTGCCAGCAGTGTGGGGGGTTTCTATGGCTACACCTTC.

The chain carries TRBV27 and TRBJ1-6; tentatively, D is TRBD1 (5 bases). Germline V gene data show CDR1 as MNHEY and CDR2 as SMNVEV (reference sequence). The V end was cut by 5 bases, the J end by 10 bases, with 15 bases between. CDR3 length: 14 amino acids. The CDR3: CASSPTWGRSPLHF. The CDR3 nucleotides are TGTGCCAGCAGTCCGACATGGGGGAGGTCACCCCTCCACTTT.

This CDR3 is CASSQNGQGGQPQHF. The CDR3 region has the DNA TGTGCCAGCAGTCAAAATGGACAGGGCGGTCAGCCCCAGCATTTT. The chain is built from TRBV6-4 and TRBJ1-5; TRBD1 matches at 8 bases. This CDR3 is built from 15 residues. CDR1 and CDR2 from the germline V gene are MRHNA and SNTAGT. V was pared by 5 bases and J by 6 bases, with 9 bases of the junction left unmatched.

V and J are TRBV7-7 and TRBJ1-4, with TRBD1 matching 7 bases. Germline CDR1 is SSHAT and CDR2 is FNYEAQ (reference sequence). The CDR3 is made up of 18 amino acids. The J segment lost 5 bases and the V segment lost 1 base, leaving 13 bases of the junction unmatched. CDR3 residues: CASSLGKGQAHPNEKLFF. CDR3 in DNA: TGTGCCAGCAGCTTAGGGAAAGGACAGGCCCACCCGAATGAAAAACTGTTTTTT. Using reference TRBV7-7 and TRBJ1-4 for the parts outside the CDR3, the full variable domain is GAGVSQSPRYKVTKRGQDVTLRCDPISSHATLYWYQQALGQGPEFLTYFNYEAQPDKSGLPSDRFSAERPEGSISTLTIQRTEQRDSAMYRCASSLGKGQAHPNEKLFFGSGTQLSVL.

This rearrangement joins TRBV27 to TRBJ1-2, with TRBD1 matching 8 bases. Trimming took 5 bases from V and 1 from J; bases not matched to a gene: 3. Looked up from germline, CDR1 is MNHEY and CDR2 is SMNVEV (reference sequence). The CDR3 has 14 amino acids. The DNA of the CDR3 is TGTGCCAGCAGTAGGACAGGGAGTAACTATGGCTACACCTTC. Translated: CASSRTGSNYGYTF.

The genes are TRBV24-1 and TRBJ1-2, with D possibly being TRBD1 (5 bases). Germline CDR1 is KGHDR and CDR2 is SFDVKD. CDR3 size: 15 residues. Trimming removed 1 base at V and 4 bases at J, with 12 bases between. This CDR3 reads CATSDFTGGFYGYTF. In DNA form, the CDR3 reads TGTGCCACCAGTGATTTTACCGGGGGGTTCTATGGCTACACCTTC.

The V gene is TRBV5-1, the J gene TRBJ1-2; D possibly corresponds to TRBD1 (6 bases). The CDR3 is 14 amino acids. Trimming shortened V by 3 bases and J by 3 bases, and 12 bases separated the two germline ends. Germline loops: CDR1 SGHRS, CDR2 YFSETQ. CDR3 loop: CASSSQYRDYGYTF. The CDR3 region has the DNA TGCGCCAGCAGCTCCCAGTACAGGGACTATGGCTACACCTTC.